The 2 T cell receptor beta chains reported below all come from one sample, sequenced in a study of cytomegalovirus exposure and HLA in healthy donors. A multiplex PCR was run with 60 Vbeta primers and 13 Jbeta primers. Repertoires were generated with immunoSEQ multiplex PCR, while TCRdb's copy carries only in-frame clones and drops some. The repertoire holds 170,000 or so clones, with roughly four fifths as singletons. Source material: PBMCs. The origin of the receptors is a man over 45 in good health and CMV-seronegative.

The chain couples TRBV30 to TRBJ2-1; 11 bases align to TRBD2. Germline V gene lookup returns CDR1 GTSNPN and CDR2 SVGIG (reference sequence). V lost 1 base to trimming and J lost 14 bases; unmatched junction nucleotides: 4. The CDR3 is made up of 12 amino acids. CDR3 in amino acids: CAWSDSGRVEFF. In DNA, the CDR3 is TGTGCCTGGAGTGATAGCGGGAGGGTAGAGTTCTTC. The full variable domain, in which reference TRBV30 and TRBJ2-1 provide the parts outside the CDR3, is SQTIHQWPATLVQPVGSPLSLECTVEGTSNPNLYWYRQAAGRGLQLLFYSVGIGQISSEVPQNLSASRPQDRQFILSSKKLLLSDSGFYLCAWSDSGRVEFFGPGTRLTVL.

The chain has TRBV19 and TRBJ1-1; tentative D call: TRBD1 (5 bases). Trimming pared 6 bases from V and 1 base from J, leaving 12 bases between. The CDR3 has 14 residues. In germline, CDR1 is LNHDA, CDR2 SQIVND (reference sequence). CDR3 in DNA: TGTGCCAGTAGCTGGTTGGGGGGGAACACTGAAGCTTTCTTT. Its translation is CASSWLGGNTEAFF.